These 30 T cell receptor beta chains were all obtained from the same sample, sequenced in a study of blood T cell repertoires in COVID-19 (TCRdb year 2020). Libraries were built with the immunoSEQ multiplex PCR assay. TCRdb took this table from immuneACCESS and kept in-frame rearrangements with V and J called. Such tables lack part of the clones; where checked against another copy, unresolved V genes explain under half of the gap, and the rest is unexplained. The sample table lists approximately 160,000 clones, 85% to 95% of them with a count of one. 0.53% of the sample is taken by the ten largest. The sequenced sample was peripheral blood. The receptor source for this set is a man between 45 and 60 years old with acute or convalescent COVID-19.

The chain joins TRBV27 to TRBJ2-7, with D uncertain. Looked up from germline, CDR1 is MNHEY and CDR2 is SMNVEV (reference sequence). With 1 base removed from V and 7 bases from J, the gap between germline ends came to 5 bases. There are 11 residues in the CDR3. The chain's CDR3 is CASSLFGEQYF. CDR3 sequence (DNA): TGTGCCAGCAGTTTATTCGGGGAGCAGTACTTC.

Turning to this clone: The germline gene is not matched at one end of the junction; a read error may be the cause. The chain uses TRBV10-3 and TRBJ2-1; D gene uncertain. The CDR3 spans 13 residues. Per the germline V gene, CDR1 is ENHRY and CDR2 is SYGVKD. The CDR3 is CAISAVSSNEQFF. For the CDR3, the DNA is TGTGCCATCAGTGCAGTCTCCTCCAATGAGCAGTTCTTC.

The chain joins TRBV30 to TRBJ2-6; tentative D call: TRBD2 (5 bases). This CDR3 has 17 residues. V dropped 2 bases and J dropped 6 bases, with 20 bases sitting between them. From germline, CDR1 is GTSNPN and CDR2 SVGIG (reference sequence). The CDR3: CAWSQRGLSREANVLTF. The DNA of the CDR3 is TGTGCCTGGAGTCAACGGGGTTTGAGTAGAGAGGCCAACGTCCTGACTTTC.

There are a few counts of this clone. The chain combines TRBV3-1 (or the pseudogene TRBV3-2) with TRBJ2-7; 8 bases agree with TRBD2. Trimming took 2 bases from V and 6 from J; bases not matched to a gene: 0. The germline V gene has CDR1 LGHDT and CDR2 YNNKEL (reference sequence). The CDR3 totals 12 residues. CDR3 nucleotide sequence: TGTGCCAGCAGCCAAAGCGGGGGCGAGCAGTACGTC. It encodes CASSQSGGEQYV.

The chain recombines TRBV18 with TRBJ2-1, with TRBD2 matching over 12 bases. The germline V gene has CDR1 KGHSH and CDR2 LQKENI. With V trimmed by 3 bases and J by 4 bases, 13 bases remained unmatched. The CDR3 is made up of 19 amino acids. CDR3 sequence (DNA): TGTGCCAGCTCACCGGGGACTCAGACTAGCGGGAGTTTTTACAATGAGCAGTTCTTC. It yields the protein CASSPGTQTSGSFYNEQFF.

The chain couples TRBV10-3 to TRBJ1-2; D ambiguous. CDR1 is ENHRY and CDR2 is SYGVKD in the germline V gene. V shed 2 bases and J shed 9 bases, with 10 bases lying between them. The CDR3 consists of 12 residues. CDR3 coding DNA: TGTGCCATCAGTGAGGCCACCGGGAGCTACACCTTC. Its translation is CAISEATGSYTF.

The J gene is TRBJ1-6, the V gene TRBV6-6; 8 bases map to TRBD1. With 5 bases clipped from V and 0 bases from J, the junction kept 12 bases outside the gene matches. The CDR3 runs to 19 residues. Germline loops: CDR1 MNHNY, CDR2 SVGAGI (reference sequence). CDR3 nucleotide sequence: TGTGCCAGCAGTCTTACAGGGGACAGGCCAAGCTCCTATAATTCACCCCTCCACTTT. This codes for CASSLTGDRPSSYNSPLHF.

V gene TRBV5-1 combines with J gene TRBJ2-5; TRBD2 matches 7 bases. CDR3 length equals 15 residues. The V segment lost 6 bases and the J segment 3 bases; nucleotides outside the gene matches: 11. Germline V CDR1 and CDR2: SGHRS, YFSETQ. CDR3 region: CASTPVSGRKETQYF. As DNA, the CDR3 is TGCGCCAGCACCCCGGTTAGCGGGCGGAAAGAGACCCAGTACTTC.

The chain carries TRBV13 and TRBJ1-4; TRBD1 matches at 7 bases. Germline-derived CDR1 and CDR2 are PRHDT and FYEKMQ (reference sequence). CDR3 length: 14 residues. The J segment lost 7 bases and the V segment lost 5 bases, leaving 7 bases of the junction unmatched. CDR3 coding DNA: TGTGCCAGCAGCGAGGGGGCGCATAGTGAAAAACTGTTTTTT. It encodes CASSEGAHSEKLFF.

The chain combines TRBV4-1 with TRBJ1-1; TRBD1 aligns across 7 bases. The germline gives CDR1 MGHRA, CDR2 YSYEKL. CDR3 length equals 15 residues. V gave up 3 bases and J gave up 6 bases; unmatched junction bases: 10. The CDR3 protein is CASSQDNRGLPEAFF. Written as DNA, the CDR3 is TGCGCCAGCAGCCAGGACAACAGGGGTCTCCCTGAAGCTTTCTTT.

Only one count was recorded for this clone. The CDR3 region is CAISKGLSTEGELFF. Written as DNA, the CDR3 is TGTGCCATCAGTAAAGGACTTAGCACGGAAGGGGAGCTGTTTTTT. V usage is TRBV10-3 and J usage is TRBJ2-2; TRBD2 is a possible D gene (5 bases). V dropped 5 bases and J dropped 8 bases, with 18 bases sitting between them. The CDR3 contains 15 residues. CDR1 is ENHRY and CDR2 is SYGVKD in the germline V gene.

The chain carries TRBV11-2 and TRBJ2-5, with D hard to call. Germline V gene data show CDR1 as SGHAT and CDR2 as FQNNGV. The CDR3 runs 14 residues. The germline V and J ends were trimmed by 5 bases and 1 base, with 11 bases remaining between them. CDR3 DNA sequence: TGTGCCAGCAGCGACTTGACTGGCCAAGAGACCCAGTACTTC. Its translation: CASSDLTGQETQYF.

The chain couples TRBV2 to TRBJ1-1, with D hard to call. With 4 bases removed from V and 5 bases from J, the gap between germline ends came to 11 bases. Germline CDR1 is SNHLY and CDR2 is FYNNEI. The CDR3 consists of 13 residues. The CDR3 nucleotides are TGTGCCAGCAGTGGGCTTGCGGGTACTGAAGCTTTCTTT. Encoded protein: CASSGLAGTEAFF.

The V gene is TRBV7-9, the J gene TRBJ2-5, with a tentative D call TRBD2 (6 bases). The V end lost 4 bases, the J end lost 5 bases, and 8 bases lay between the germline ends. The CDR3 totals 12 residues. Germline V CDR1 and CDR2: SEHNR, FQNEAQ (reference sequence). The CDR3 sequence: CASSSSGETQYF. In DNA, the CDR3 is TGTGCCAGCAGCTCCAGCGGGGAGACCCAGTACTTC. Filled out from reference TRBV7-9 and TRBJ2-5, the complete variable domain reads DTGVSQNPRHKITKRGQNVTFRCDPISEHNRLYWYRQTLGQGPEFLTYFQNEAQLEKSRLLSDRFSAERPKGSFSTLEIQRTEQGDSAMYLCASSSSGETQYFGPGTRLLVL.

CDR3 in amino acids: CASSEPGVGNTIYF. In nucleotides, the CDR3 is TGTGCCAGCAGTGAACCAGGGGTTGGAAACACCATATATTTT. The rearrangement joins TRBV25-1 to TRBJ1-3; possible D gene TRBD1, 6 bases. Germline-derived CDR1 and CDR2 are MGHDK and SYGVNS. The length of the CDR3 is 14 residues. V gave up 2 bases and J gave up 3 bases, with 8 bases separating them.

This rearrangement joins TRBV6-5 to TRBJ2-7; 8 bases line up with TRBD2. The V and J ends lost 1 base and 12 bases, in that order; junction bases with no gene match: 17. The CDR3 runs to 16 residues. CDR1 and CDR2 from the germline V gene are MNHEY and SVGAGI. The CDR3 DNA reads TGTGCCAGCAGTTACTGGGGGCTAGCGGGTTCCTCGGTGGTGTACTTC. Translated: CASSYWGLAGSSVVYF.

This clone was recorded once. The rearrangement joins TRBV9 to TRBJ2-4, with D possibly TRBD2 on 6 matching bases. Germline CDR1 SGDLS, CDR2 YYNGEE. Trimming stripped 3 bases from V and 12 bases from J, with 19 bases between. The CDR3 totals 14 residues. This chain's CDR3 is CASSAGGDLGAQYF. The CDR3 region has the DNA TGTGCCAGCAGCGCCGGGGGAGATCTGGGTGCTCAGTACTTC. Full variable domain (missing parts from reference TRBV9 and TRBJ2-4): DSGVTQTPKHLITATGQRVTLRCSPRSGDLSVYWYQQSLDQGLQFLIQYYNGEERAKGNILERFSAQQFPDLHSELNLSSLELGDSALYFCASSAGGDLGAQYFGAGTRLSVL.

This sequence joins TRBV27 and TRBJ1-1, with D unresolved. The V and J ends lost 5 bases and 0 bases respectively, with 16 bases between them. This CDR3 contains 16 residues. The germline gives CDR1 MNHEY, CDR2 SMNVEV (reference sequence). The CDR3 region has the DNA TGTGCCAGCAGTCCCTCCTTTGGGCATATGAACACTGAAGCTTTCTTT. Translating it yields CASSPSFGHMNTEAFF.

There are a few counts of this clone. The CDR3 loop reads CASSSPAGATGELFF. In DNA form, the CDR3 reads TGTGCCAGCAGCTCGCCGGCGGGGGCCACCGGGGAGCTGTTTTTT. The rearrangement joins TRBV7-2 to TRBJ2-2, with D tentatively TRBD2 (7 bases). The CDR3 consists of 15 residues. V lost 4 bases to trimming and J lost 4 bases, with 13 bases between them. Germline V gene data show CDR1 as SGHTA and CDR2 as FQGNSA.

As DNA, the CDR3 is TGTGCCAGCAGCTTGGGACAGGGAGCTCAGCCCCAGCATTTT. Amino acid sequence: CASSLGQGAQPQHF. The gene calls are TRBV5-8 and TRBJ1-5; the match to TRBD1 covers 7 bases. This CDR3 region has 14 residues. CDR1 is SGHTS and CDR2 is YDEGEE in the germline V gene. Germline trimming cut 0 bases from V and 6 bases from J; bases unmatched to any gene: 3. Variable domain in full (rest from reference TRBV5-8 and TRBJ1-5): EAGVTQSPTHLIKTRGQQATLRCSPISGHTSVYWYQQALGLGLQFLLWYDEGEERNRGNFPPRFSGRQFPNYSSELNVNALELEDSALYLCASSLGQGAQPQHFGDGTRLSIL.

This clone came up a few times. Other DNA sequences within the sample encode an identical CDR3. The rearrangement uses TRBV27 and TRBJ1-5, with 9 bases that match TRBD1. CDR1 MNHEY and CDR2 SMNVEV come from the germline V gene (reference sequence). This CDR3 comprises 14 residues. V trimming: 6 bases; J trimming: 2 bases; junction bases outside the gene matches: 2. The CDR3, as DNA: TGTGCCAGCAGGGGACAGGGAGGCAATCAGCCCCAGCATTTT. Its translation: CASRGQGGNQPQHF.

The chain combines TRBV29-1 with TRBJ2-1, with 8 bases identical to TRBD1. Germline V CDR1 and CDR2: SQVTM, ANQGSEA. V shed 7 bases and J 10 bases; nucleotides not matched to a gene: 9. The CDR3 covers 12 residues. The CDR3 reads CSAEPHRGEQFF. The CDR3 DNA sequence: TGCAGCGCCGAGCCGCACAGGGGGGAGCAGTTCTTC.

The chain employs TRBV5-1 and TRBJ2-1; TRBD2 matches 13 bases. Per the germline V gene, CDR1 is SGHRS and CDR2 is YFSETQ. Losses at the gene ends were 2 bases for V and 10 bases for J; bases not matched to a gene: 21. The CDR3 is 20 residues long. The CDR3 DNA follows: TGCGCCAGCAGCTTAGGCAAGACTAGCGGGAGGACCTACCGCTACAGAGAGCAGTTCTTC. This codes for CASSLGKTSGRTYRYREQFF.

The chain is built from TRBV6-5 and TRBJ2-1, with D possibly TRBD2 on 5 matching bases. V lost 2 bases and J lost 0, with 8 bases in between. Per germline, CDR1 MNHEY and CDR2 SVGAGI. The CDR3 has 15 residues. The CDR3 loop is CASSYRGYSYNEQFF. CDR3 coding DNA: TGTGCCAGCAGTTACAGAGGGTACTCCTACAATGAGCAGTTCTTC.

The chain links TRBV3-1 (or the pseudogene TRBV3-2) to TRBJ1-2; possible D gene TRBD1, 5 bases. V dropped 5 bases and J dropped 6 bases, with 13 bases sitting between them. The CDR3 has 13 residues. Germline assignment: CDR1 LGHDT and CDR2 YNNKEL (reference sequence). The CDR3 protein is CASSRTGLDGYTF. Written as DNA, the CDR3 is TGTGCCAGCAGCAGAACAGGTCTCGATGGCTACACCTTC.

The chain combines TRBV29-1 with TRBJ1-2; D ambiguous. CDR1 is SQVTM and CDR2 is ANQGSEA in the germline V gene. The CDR3 covers 12 residues. The V and J ends lost 5 bases and 3 bases respectively, with 10 bases between them. The CDR3 DNA reads as TGCAGCGTTCGTTTGTTTGACTATGGCTACACCTTC. The encoded protein is CSVRLFDYGYTF.

The chain employs TRBV5-4 and TRBJ1-2; 8 nucleotides agree with TRBD1. V was clipped by 5 bases and J by 7 bases; unmatched bases: 7. The CDR3 sequence is 13 residues long. CDR1 is SGHNT, CDR2 YYREEE, per germline (reference sequence). This CDR3 reads CASSGQGSFGYTF. The CDR3 region has the DNA TGTGCCAGCAGTGGACAGGGTTCTTTTGGCTACACCTTC.

The V and J genes are TRBV5-1 and TRBJ2-2, with 7 bases identical to TRBD2. This CDR3 comprises 15 residues. With 0 bases clipped from V and 4 bases from J, the junction kept 3 bases outside the gene matches. Germline CDR1 SGHRS, CDR2 YFSETQ. This CDR3 is CASSLAGGITGELFF. In nucleotides, the CDR3 is TGCGCCAGCAGCTTGGCCGGGGGGATCACCGGGGAGCTGTTTTTT.

The J gene is TRBJ2-7, the V gene TRBV15; possible D gene TRBD2, 5 bases. This CDR3 has 15 amino acids. V dropped 4 bases and J dropped 3 bases, with 16 bases sitting between them. Germline values: CDR1 LNHNV, CDR2 YYDKDF (reference sequence). The CDR3 region is CATSKGSGTNYEQYF. The CDR3 bases are TGTGCCACCAGCAAAGGGAGTGGCACAAACTACGAGCAGTACTTC.

This clone was counted only a few times. The DNA is left out, because the CDR3 cannot be placed on it with certainty; the CDR3 is given as TCRdb lists it. The chain employs TRBV28 and TRBJ2-1; whether TRBD1, the table's D call, matches the DNA was not checked. The CDR3 is 15 amino acids long, termini counted. The V gene's germline CDR1 is MDHEN and CDR2 SYDVKM. The CDR3 protein is CASSFGPGGLYEQFF.